Listed below are T cell receptor beta chains from one sample, sequenced in a study of technical replicates of blood from a handful of donors. Profiling relied on immunoSEQ multiplex PCR, and the TCRdb table lists in-frame clones only, not all of them. The repertoire holds 75,000 to 95,000 clones, with approximately 90% as singletons. Input material: T cells isolated from PBMCs. The receptors come from a human donor in good health. Each CDR3 is given with its conserved first and last residue. Fields, in order: clone size, V gene, D gene, J gene, CDR3 protein, CDR3 DNA. D genes are given only for firm matches. Only part of the rows carry a size: once, few, many, or a class if the clone is expanded.

.	TRBV11-3	.	TRBJ1-4	CASTLRSSGEKLFF	TGTGCCAGCACCCTACGTTCGTCGGGAGAAAAACTGTTTTTT
.	TRBV11-2	.	TRBJ1-4	CASSLVTGKKLFF	TGTGCCAGCAGCTTAGTTACAGGCAAAAAACTGTTTTTT
.	TRBV7-2	.	TRBJ2-3	CASSSFLATDTQYF	TGTGCCAGCAGCTCATTTCTAGCGACAGATACGCAGTATTTT
once	TRBV6-6	.	TRBJ1-5	CASSYAGQPQHF	TGTGCCAGCAGTTACGCGGGGCAGCCCCAGCATTTT
.	TRBV5-8	.	TRBJ2-5	CASSRQVQETQYF	TGTGCCAGCAGCCGACAGGTCCAAGAGACCCAGTACTTC
.	TRBV30	.	TRBJ2-7	CAWDTGLPGAYEQYF	TGTGCCTGGGATACAGGACTACCCGGGGCCTACGAGCAGTACTTC
.	TRBV5-1	.	TRBJ2-2	CASRIRQSNTGELFF	TGCGCCAGCAGAATCCGACAGTCGAACACCGGGGAGCTGTTTTTT
.	TRBV19	.	TRBJ1-1	CASRLEGFSAEAFF	TGTGCCAGTAGATTGGAGGGGTTTAGCGCTGAAGCTTTCTTT
.	TRBV19	TRBD1	TRBJ2-6	CASSRDRGRFGANVLTF	TGTGCCAGTAGTCGGGACAGGGGGCGGTTTGGGGCCAACGTCCTGACTTTC
.	TRBV11-3	.	TRBJ1-4	CASSPHRDEKLFF	TGTGCCAGCAGCCCCCACAGGGATGAAAAACTGTTTTTT
.	TRBV4-1	TRBD2	TRBJ2-1	CASSQNSGGAWNEQFF	TGCGCCAGCAGCCAGAATAGCGGGGGGGCATGGAATGAGCAGTTCTTC
.	TRBV2	.	TRBJ2-5	CASVTSRHTQETQYF	TGTGCCAGCGTTACCTCGCGACATACTCAAGAGACCCAGTACTTC
.	TRBV4-1	TRBD2	TRBJ2-7	CASRPGLGRYEQYF	TGCGCCAGCAGACCGGGACTAGGACGCTACGAGCAGTACTTC
.	TRBV29-1	TRBD1	TRBJ1-1	CSSTGQGGEAFF	TGCAGCTCGACAGGGCAAGGGGGTGAAGCTTTCTTT
.	TRBV6-1	.	TRBJ2-7	CASSRQVSSYEQYF	TGTGCCAGCAGCCGACAGGTGAGCTCCTACGAGCAGTACTTC
.	TRBV28	.	TRBJ2-1	CASSSRGREQFF	TGTGCCAGCAGTTCAAGGGGTAGAGAGCAGTTCTTC
.	TRBV28	.	TRBJ1-3	CASSSAGAGNTIYF	TGTGCCAGCAGTTCGGCAGGGGCTGGAAACACCATATATTTT
.	TRBV11-2	.	TRBJ2-7	CASSLGGGQSYEQYF	TGTGCCAGCAGCTTAGGAGGCGGGCAGTCCTACGAGCAGTACTTC
.	TRBV15	.	TRBJ2-1	CATSRVETINNEQFF	TGTGCCACCAGCAGAGTTGAGACTATTAACAATGAGCAGTTCTTC
few	TRBV27	TRBD1	TRBJ2-7	CASSSQGAHSYEQYF	TGTGCCAGCAGTTCACAGGGGGCCCATTCCTACGAGCAGTACTTC
.	TRBV14	.	TRBJ1-1	CASSQVVSEAFF	TGTGCCAGCAGCCAAGTAGTGAGTGAAGCTTTCTTT
.	TRBV30	TRBD2	TRBJ2-3	CAWLSGTSTDTQYF	TGTGCCTGGCTGAGCGGGACTAGCACAGATACGCAGTATTTT
.	TRBV5-1	.	TRBJ2-3	CASSLGRGPSTDTQYF	TGCGCCAGCAGCTTGGGCAGGGGACCGAGCACAGATACGCAGTATTTT